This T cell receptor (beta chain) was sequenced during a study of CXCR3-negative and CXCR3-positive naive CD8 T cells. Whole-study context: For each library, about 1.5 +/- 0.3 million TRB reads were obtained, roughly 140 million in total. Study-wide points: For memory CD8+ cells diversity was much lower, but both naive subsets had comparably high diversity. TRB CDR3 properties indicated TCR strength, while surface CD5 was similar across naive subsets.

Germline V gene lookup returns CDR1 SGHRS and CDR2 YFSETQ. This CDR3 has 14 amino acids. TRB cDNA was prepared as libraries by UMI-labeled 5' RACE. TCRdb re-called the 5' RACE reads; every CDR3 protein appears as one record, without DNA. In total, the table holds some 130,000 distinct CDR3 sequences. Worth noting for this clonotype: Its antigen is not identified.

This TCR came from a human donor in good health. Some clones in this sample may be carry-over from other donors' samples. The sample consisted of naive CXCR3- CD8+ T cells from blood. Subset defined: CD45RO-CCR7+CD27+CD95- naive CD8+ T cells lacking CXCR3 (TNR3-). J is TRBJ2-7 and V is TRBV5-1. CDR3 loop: CASSLVQLSYEQYF.